This T cell receptor beta chain was identified in a study of T cell responses to AZD1222 COVID-19 vaccine. Trimming at V came to 5 bases and at J to 1 base, leaving 5 bases not matched to a gene. The germline V gene encodes CDR1 LNHNV and CDR2 YYDKDF (reference sequence). The CDR3 is 16 amino acids. Generated by immunoSEQ multiplex PCR, the TCRdb table keeps only in-frame clones and is missing some. The sample yields 140,000 or so clones, roughly 94% seen once. Sequenced here: peripheral blood, sampled on day 0 of AZD1222 vaccination. This chain joins TRBV15 and TRBJ2-3; 11 nucleotides align to TRBD2. The receptor was isolated from an adult in good health. CDR3: CATSQLLAGGTDTQYF. DNA for the CDR3: TGTGCCACCAGCCAACTACTAGCGGGGGGCACAGATACGCAGTATTTT.